The 3 T cell receptor beta chains below were found in one sample sequenced in a study of blood T cell repertoires in COVID-19. Only in-frame clones appear in the TCRdb table, and some are missing; sequencing was by immunoSEQ multiplex PCR. Among fewer than 350,000 clones listed, approximately 91% were seen once. The sequenced sample consisted of PBMCs or T cells enriched from blood (not recorded which). These receptors were taken from a woman aged 40-49 years with acute COVID-19.

The chain links TRBV3-1 (or the pseudogene TRBV3-2) to TRBJ2-5; D perhaps matches TRBD1 (6 bases). The CDR3 runs 14 residues. The germline CDR1 and CDR2 sequences are LGHDT and YNNKEL (reference sequence). V was pared by 2 bases and J by 2 bases, with 9 bases between. The CDR3 nucleotides read TGTGCCAGCAGCCAAAGCCAGGGGCAAGAGACCCAGTACTTC. Its translation is CASSQSQGQETQYF.

The chain has TRBV12-3 or TRBV12-4 and TRBJ1-2, with D maybe TRBD1 (6 bases). Trimming removed 6 bases at V and 8 bases at J, with 10 bases between. The CDR3 spans 11 residues. The CDR3 DNA reads TGTGCCAGCAGCCAGGGGCTCGGCTACACCTTC. Its protein is CASSQGLGYTF.

The chain uses TRBV5-1 and TRBJ1-2; 8 bases match TRBD1. Germline V CDR1 and CDR2: SGHRS, YFSETQ. Germline trimming cut 0 bases from V and 7 bases from J; bases unmatched to any gene: 5. This CDR3 has 14 amino acids. The CDR3 nucleotides read TGCGCCAGCAGCTTGGACGGACAGGGCGGTGGCTACACCTTC. It codes for CASSLDGQGGGYTF.